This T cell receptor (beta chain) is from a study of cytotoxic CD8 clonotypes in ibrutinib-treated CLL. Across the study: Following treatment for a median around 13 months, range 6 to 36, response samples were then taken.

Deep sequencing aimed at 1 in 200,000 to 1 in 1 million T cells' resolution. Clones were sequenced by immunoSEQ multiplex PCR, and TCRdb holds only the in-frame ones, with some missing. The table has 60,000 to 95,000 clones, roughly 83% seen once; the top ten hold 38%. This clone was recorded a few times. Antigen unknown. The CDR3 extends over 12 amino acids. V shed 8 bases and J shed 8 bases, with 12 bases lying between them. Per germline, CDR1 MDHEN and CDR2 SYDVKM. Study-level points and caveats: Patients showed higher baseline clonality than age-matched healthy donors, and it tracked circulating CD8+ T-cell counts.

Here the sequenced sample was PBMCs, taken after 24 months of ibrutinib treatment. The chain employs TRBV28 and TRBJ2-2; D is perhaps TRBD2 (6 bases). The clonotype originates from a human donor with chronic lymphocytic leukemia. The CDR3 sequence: CASGRNTGELFF. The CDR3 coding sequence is TGTGCCAGCGGGAGGAATACTGGGGAGCTGTTTTTT.